Listed here is a single T cell receptor (beta chain). Antigen specificity is unknown. The data are from a study of CD8+CD57+ T cells in acquired aplastic anemia. Overall study context: Average DNA yield from sorted CD4+ and CD8+ cells was roughly 3.1 ug.

Genomic DNA served as template for TCR beta VDJ and CDR3 profiling. TCRdb itself ran the reads through MiXCR, one entry per CDR3 protein. This sample yields about 270,000 distinct CDR3 sequences, of which around three fifths are seen a single time; 6.5% to 10% belongs to the top ten. Broader study findings: Both patients and controls carried the same twenty-nine CD8+ CDR3 sequences.

CDR3 length: 14 amino acids. Germline V lookup: CDR1 SGHTA, CDR2 FQGNSA. Trimming removed 2 bases from V and 6 bases from J, with 14 bases in between. The clonotype originates from a human donor with severe aplastic anemia or a healthy control (not recorded which). Material for sequencing was sorted CD4+, CD8+, or CD8+CD57+ T cells (not recorded which) from PBMCs. The genes are TRBV7-2 and TRBJ2-7; D possibly uses TRBD1 or TRBD2 (6 bases each). The chain's CDR3 is CASSLPMEGGEQYF. The DNA for the CDR3 is TGTGCCAGCAGCTTACCGATGGAGGGGGGCGAGCAGTACTTC.